The entry below describes one TCR beta chain. The target of this receptor is not known. A much larger clonotype is one base distant, so this may be a read error. Other DNA sequences in this sample translate to the same CDR3. Looking up the germline V gene (reference sequence) yields CDR1 SGHNT and CDR2 YYREEE. Inclusive of the bounding cysteine and phenylalanine, the CDR3 is 14 residues long. Here the CDR3 DNA is all that survives: 42 bases in frame from base 1. Trimming takes 0 bases off V and 4 bases off J; junction bases not matched to a gene: 0. Each donor gave one peripheral blood draw, averaging roughly 120 mL, which was collected into heparinised tubes. Naive, central memory, regulatory and stem cell-like memory CD4+ T cells were sorted on a BD FACSAria II using a panel including CD45RO, CCR7, CD25, CD127, CD95 and CD27. A purity above 95% was achieved for all sorted populations. PBMCs were separated immediately by Lymphoprep density gradient centrifugation and were stained directly, without being cultured. So that batch effects would be minimized, each experiment stained and sorted samples in pairs, pairing one healthy donor with one patient.

The sample is drawn from a study of beta chain features in type 1 diabetes (dated by TCRdb to the late 2010s). Regarding the complete study: Mean age, gender distribution, total cell number and subset yield did not differ between patients and healthy donors. A total of 100 million to 140 million sorted cells were examined across all samples, and the number of cells per subset was strongly correlated with RNA yield. In the study, TCRB repertoires of sorted circulating CD4+ T cell subsets from recently diagnosed type 1 diabetes patients were compared with those of matched healthy donors. Regulatory and stem cell-like memory subsets were isolated from only 8 patients and about eight healthy donors, whereas naive and central memory subsets came from all 30 or so donors. Broader findings and caveats from the paper: PCR might favor shorter templates, but patient and control samples were amplified and corrected together, so any skew would affect both groups equally. Only small numbers of individuals were included in the HLA sub-analyses, which left unresolved whether HLA type had any influence on TCRB rearrangement. Sequencing cDNA rather than genomic DNA could over-represent highly expressing activated cells, although activation and CD3 levels did not differ between groups. The naive, central memory and regulatory TCRB repertoires appeared to resemble one another more closely among patients than among healthy donors. Fewer insertions and more nucleotide deletions at VDJ recombination sites were observed in patients with type 1 diabetes, implying thymic rearrangement abnormalities. A moderate but significant shortening of TCRB CDR3 length was observed in type 1 diabetes patients in all four CD4+ subsets.

The entire isolated RNA was reverse transcribed using the High Capacity cDNA Reverse Transcription Kit, and thus expressed TCRB transcripts were sequenced. Naive, central memory and regulatory T cell samples underwent deep immunoSEQ sequencing, averaging about 3.57 million total reads per sample. After sorted cells were lysed in RLT buffer, RNA was extracted with DNase-treated RNeasy Micro or Mini kits, with the choice depending on cell number. To prevent cross-contamination, each cell subset was processed individually, whereas patient and healthy donor samples were processed jointly. Using the immunoSEQ multiplex PCR, TCRB sequences were amplified from cDNA into 87-bp fragments spanning the CDR3 region. Amplicons were sequenced on the Illumina HiSeq platform. The published analysis was carried out like this. Synthetic template baselines were used to correct PCR bias computationally, reads within Hamming distance 2 were collapsed, and singletons that could not be merged were discarded. Reads were aligned against IMGT to assign V, D and J genes, CDR3 length and insertions or deletions at six rearrangement sites. Within each subset, clonotype counts were normalized to sorted cell number, after which true diversity and Gini coefficients were computed with the tcR R package. The overlap coefficient, calculated on TCRB nucleotide sequences, was used to quantify repertoire sharing. TCRdb obtained this table from immuneACCESS and retained in-frame rearrangements with V and J assigned. These tables miss some clones; where compared with another copy, unresolved V genes account for less than half of the shortfall, and the remainder is unexplained. V and J calls and clone size are given by that table; D and trimming were obtained from the DNA. In all, the sample holds hundreds of thousands of clones, and under 8.5% of those were seen once. In total, the top ten clones hold around 0.44% of the sample.

The rearranged segments are TRBV5-4 and TRBJ2-5; TRBD2 lines up with 10 middle nucleotides. Sample: central memory CD4+ T cells from blood. This sequence was found in a woman between 18 and 29 years old in good health. The sequence in DNA is TGTGCCAGCAGCTTGGGACTAGCGGGAGAGACCCAGTACTTC. This sequence encodes CASSLGLAGETQYF.